These 2 T cell receptor beta chains came from one sample sequenced in a study of HIV-infected patients and healthy controls (dated 2014 in TCRdb). Since whole blood was used without any cell fractionation, the repertoire reflected all peripheral T cells in unsorted form. Receptor libraries were prepared by 5' RACE. The sample was run on an Illumina MiSeq. SuperScript III was used to reverse transcribe 500 ng RNA with primers targeting the alpha and beta constant regions. Separate libraries for the alpha and beta chains were generated through chain-specific third strand synthesis that incorporated multiplexing indices. Clones were called with MiXCR by TCRdb after fastp trimmed the public reads at Q25, and only in-frame beta chains were retained. Rows with one shared CDR3 protein collapse into an entry with the most common genes and DNA. This sample lists more than 10,000 distinct CDR3 sequences; approximately 10% were detected once. About 6.9% of the sample comes from the top ten.

Input material: blood. Receptor source: an adult in good health.

V and J are TRBV10-3 and TRBJ1-5, with 8 bases aligning to TRBD1. Germline V CDR1 and CDR2: ENHRY, SYGVKD. With V trimmed by 2 bases and J by 6 bases, 9 bases remained unmatched. The CDR3 has 16 residues. The CDR3 region has the DNA TGTGCCATCAGTGAGAGGGGACAGGAGTCCGGTCAGCCCCAGCATTTT. Protein: CAISERGQESGQPQHF.

Relative to its sample, this clonotype is medium-sized (0.01 to 0.1%). V usage is TRBV12-3 or TRBV12-4 and J usage is TRBJ2-2, with TRBD2 matching 12 bases. With V trimmed by 4 bases and J by 6 bases, 12 bases remained unmatched. The CDR3 is made up of 18 amino acids. CDR3 DNA sequence: TGTGCCAGCAGTTCCTCCCCAGGACTAGCGGGAATTGCCGGGGAGCTGTTTTTT. This encodes CASSSSPGLAGIAGELFF.